The source of this T cell receptor beta chain is a study of tumor-infiltrating lymphocytes in localized non-small cell lung cancer. General study points: Different pieces of the same tissue went to different assays, confounding technical variation with intratumor heterogeneity.

The protocol was immunoSEQ multiplex PCR, while the TCRdb copy is restricted to in-frame clones and leaves out a portion. The table records 15,000 or so clones, 65% to 80% of them present only once. This CDR3 comprises 16 residues. The germline V gene has CDR1 SGHKS and CDR2 YYEKEE (reference sequence). The V gene end was trimmed by 3 bases and the J gene end by 0 bases; junction bases not matched to a gene: 8. With respect to this clone: What it binds is not known.

The sample was lung tumor tissue. The V call is TRBV5-5, the J call TRBJ1-1; 7 bases match TRBD1. The clonotype originates from a human donor with non-small cell lung cancer. This CDR3 is CASSWGTALLNTEAFF. CDR3 sequence (DNA): TGTGCCAGCAGCTGGGGGACAGCCTTGTTGAACACTGAAGCTTTCTTT.